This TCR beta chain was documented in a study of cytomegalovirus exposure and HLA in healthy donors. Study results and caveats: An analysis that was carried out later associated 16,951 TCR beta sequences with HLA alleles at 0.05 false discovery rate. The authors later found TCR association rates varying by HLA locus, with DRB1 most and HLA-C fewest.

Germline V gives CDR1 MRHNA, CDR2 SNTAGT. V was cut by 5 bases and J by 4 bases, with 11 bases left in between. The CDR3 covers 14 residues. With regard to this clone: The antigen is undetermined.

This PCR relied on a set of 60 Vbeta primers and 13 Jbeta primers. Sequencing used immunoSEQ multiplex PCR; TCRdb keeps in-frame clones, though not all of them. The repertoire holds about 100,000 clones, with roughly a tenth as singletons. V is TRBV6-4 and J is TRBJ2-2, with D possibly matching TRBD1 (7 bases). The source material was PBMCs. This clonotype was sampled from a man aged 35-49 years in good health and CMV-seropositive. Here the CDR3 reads CASSRQGGTGELFF. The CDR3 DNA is TGTGCCAGCAGTAGACAGGGAGGCACCGGGGAGCTGTTTTTT.